This passage covers 21 T cell receptor beta chains from one sample sequenced in a study of CD8 T cells in ankylosing spondylitis. MiXCR was run by TCRdb on the 5' RACE reads, yielding one entry per CDR3 protein. The sample records under 15,000 distinct CDR3 sequences, under 3.5% being singletons. The sample taken for sequencing was blood, either unsorted or a sorted T cell fraction (not recorded which). The source of these receptors is a male donor with ankylosing spondylitis or in good health (not recorded which).

This clonotype qualifies as large. The chain combines TRBV9 with TRBJ2-1; D is undetermined. The CDR3 contains 15 residues. V was clipped by 2 bases and J by 8 bases, with 17 bases between them. Germline CDR1 SGDLS, CDR2 YYNGEE. CDR3 sequence (DNA): TGTGCCAGCAGCGTGGAGATGGGGATCGTGGATGAGCAGTTCTTC. Its translation is CASSVEMGIVDEQFF.

Ten or more counts support this clonotype. The chain is built from TRBV9 and TRBJ2-5; 7 bases fit TRBD1. Per germline, CDR1 SGDLS and CDR2 YYNGEE. The CDR3 runs 16 residues. Germline trimming cut 4 bases from V and 5 bases from J; bases unmatched to any gene: 14. The CDR3 protein is CASSSYWGRGIETQYF. CDR3 nucleotides: TGTGCCAGCAGCTCCTATTGGGGCAGGGGGATTGAGACCCAGTACTTC.

This clonotype was counted ten times or more. The V gene is TRBV9, the J gene TRBJ2-1; tentative D call: TRBD2 (5 bases). Germline loops: CDR1 SGDLS, CDR2 YYNGEE. Trimming left V 3 bases short and J 0 bases short, with 10 bases between. CDR3 length equals 15 residues. The CDR3 spells CASSDMRVSYNEQFF. As DNA, the CDR3 is TGTGCCAGCAGCGACATGCGGGTCTCCTACAATGAGCAGTTCTTC.

This clonotype is categorized as medium-sized. The J gene is TRBJ1-4, the V gene TRBV9; D possibly corresponds to TRBD1 (5 bases). The CDR3 consists of 14 residues. CDR1 and CDR2 from the germline V gene are SGDLS and YYNGEE. V dropped 4 bases and J dropped 5 bases, with 12 bases sitting between them. CDR3 protein: CASSPGLTNEKLFF. DNA for the CDR3: TGTGCCAGCAGCCCGGGACTGACGAATGAAAAACTGTTTTTT.

This clonotype was counted ten times or more. The CDR3 DNA reads TGTGCCAGCAGCGTAGCTAGCGAAGCGGGGGGGCTGGCCCACAATGAGCAGTTCTTC. As protein: CASSVASEAGGLAHNEQFF. The gene calls are TRBV9 and TRBJ2-1; 10 bases are a match to TRBD2. This CDR3 is built from 19 residues. Germline assignment: CDR1 SGDLS and CDR2 YYNGEE. The V and J ends lost 0 bases and 5 bases, in that order; junction bases with no gene match: 14.

This clonotype is labeled medium-sized. The chain has TRBV9 and TRBJ2-5; 13 bases align to TRBD2. With 4 bases clipped from V and 9 bases from J, the junction kept 9 bases outside the gene matches. Germline V gene sequence: CDR1 SGDLS, CDR2 YYNGEE. This CDR3 comprises 15 residues. The CDR3 reads CASSSTGTSGAAQYF. CDR3 nucleotides: TGTGCCAGCAGCTCAACCGGGACTAGCGGGGCGGCCCAGTACTTC.

This clonotype was picked up many times. The V call is TRBV9, the J call TRBJ2-1; 12 nucleotides match TRBD2. The germline V gene encodes CDR1 SGDLS and CDR2 YYNGEE. The CDR3 is 17 residues long. The trim removed 3 bases at V and 8 bases at J, leaving 12 bases unmatched. In DNA, the CDR3 is TGTGCCAGCAGCGCCCGGACTAGCGGGGCACCTTTCCATGAGCAGTTCTTC. Encoded protein: CASSARTSGAPFHEQFF. The whole variable domain, filled in from reference TRBV9 and TRBJ2-1, reads DSGVTQTPKHLITATGQRVTLRCSPRSGDLSVYWYQQSLDQGLQFLIQYYNGEERAKGNILERFSAQQFPDLHSELNLSSLELGDSALYFCASSARTSGAPFHEQFFGPGTRLTVL.

At least ten counts were recorded for this clonotype. The rearrangement uses TRBV9 and TRBJ2-3; weak D call: TRBD1 (6 bases). CDR3 size: 15 residues. Looked up from germline, CDR1 is SGDLS and CDR2 is YYNGEE. Trimming shortened V by 6 bases and J by 2 bases, and 16 bases separated the two germline ends. The CDR3 spells CASNPEGQNTDTQYF. The CDR3 nucleotides read TGTGCCAGCAACCCAGAGGGACAAAACACAGATACGCAGTATTTT.

This clonotype is termed medium-sized. The chain has TRBV9 and TRBJ2-6; D ambiguous. The germline gives CDR1 SGDLS, CDR2 YYNGEE. The CDR3 loop spans 16 amino acids. Trimming left V 3 bases short and J 0 bases short, with 10 bases between. The CDR3 region has the DNA TGTGCCAGCAGCGGAGCCCCTGTCTCTGGGGCCAACGTCCTGACTTTC. Translation gives CASSGAPVSGANVLTF.

This clonotype was detected many times. The rearrangement joins TRBV14 to TRBJ2-6; 8 bases fit TRBD1. The V gene's germline CDR1 is SGHDN and CDR2 FVKESK. The CDR3 is made up of 21 amino acids. Losses at the gene ends were 0 bases for V and 0 bases for J; bases not matched to a gene: 13. The CDR3 sequence: CASSQDGQGGVIRSGANVLTF. The CDR3 nucleotides are TGTGCCAGCAGCCAAGATGGACAGGGTGGGGTAATCCGCTCTGGGGCCAACGTCCTGACTTTC.

The sample holds many counts of this clonotype. The chain links TRBV9 to TRBJ2-2; the D is unclear. This CDR3 comprises 15 residues. CDR1 and CDR2 (germline): SGDLS, YYNGEE. Trimming cost V 6 bases and J 0 bases, with 12 bases left between them. The CDR3: CASTLSATNTGELFF. CDR3 bases: TGTGCCAGCACCCTAAGTGCAACGAACACCGGGGAGCTGTTTTTT. Supplemented by reference TRBV9 and TRBJ2-2, the full variable domain reads DSGVTQTPKHLITATGQRVTLRCSPRSGDLSVYWYQQSLDQGLQFLIQYYNGEERAKGNILERFSAQQFPDLHSELNLSSLELGDSALYFCASTLSATNTGELFFGEGSRLTVL.

This clonotype has a count of ten or more. V and J are TRBV9 and TRBJ2-7, with 7 bases that match TRBD2. Per the germline V gene, CDR1 is SGDLS and CDR2 is YYNGEE. The CDR3 consists of 14 residues. V dropped 4 bases and J dropped 1; count of bases not matched to a gene: 5. CDR3 loop: CASSPSGRSYEQYF. The CDR3 DNA reads TGTGCCAGCAGCCCTAGCGGCAGATCCTACGAGCAGTACTTC.

In this sample, this clonotype turned up many times. The rearrangement joins TRBV9 to TRBJ2-3, with 11 positions matching TRBD2. The CDR3 loop spans 14 amino acids. Germline V CDR1 and CDR2: SGDLS, YYNGEE. Trimming took 6 bases from V and 1 from J; bases not matched to a gene: 1. CDR3 sequence (DNA): TGTGCCAGCACACTAGCGGGGGGCACAGATACGCAGTATTTT. As protein: CASTLAGGTDTQYF.

This clonotype was detected many times. The V and J genes are TRBV9 and TRBJ2-3; D remains unclear. Trimming shortened V by 3 bases and J by 2 bases, and 13 bases separated the two germline ends. The CDR3 contains 15 residues. Germline CDR1 is SGDLS and CDR2 is YYNGEE. This CDR3 reads CASSDIVGYTDTQYF. The CDR3 coding sequence is TGTGCCAGCAGCGATATAGTGGGCTACACAGATACGCAGTATTTT.

This clonotype has a count of ten or more. The chain uses TRBV9 and TRBJ2-2, with 8 bases that match TRBD1. Trimming cost V 3 bases and J 5 bases; bases outside gene matches: 6. Germline values: CDR1 SGDLS, CDR2 YYNGEE. The CDR3 runs 15 residues. CDR3 sequence reads: CASSAMQGATGELFF. The CDR3, as DNA: TGTGCCAGCAGCGCTATGCAGGGGGCTACCGGGGAGCTGTTTTTT.

The table lists this clonotype with many counts. The rearrangement uses TRBV9 and TRBJ2-5, with 8 bases that match TRBD2. The CDR3 extends over 14 amino acids. The germline V gene encodes CDR1 SGDLS and CDR2 YYNGEE. J was trimmed by 5 bases and V by 0 bases; bases with no gene match: 3. The CDR3: CASSVAGGDETQYF. The CDR3 DNA is TGTGCCAGCAGCGTAGCCGGGGGGGATGAGACCCAGTACTTC.

This clonotype has a count of ten or more. This sequence joins TRBV9 and TRBJ2-7; 9 nucleotides match TRBD1. The CDR3 length is 15 residues. Looked up from germline, CDR1 is SGDLS and CDR2 is YYNGEE. After removal of 3 bases from V and 5 bases from J, the junction contained 9 bases not matched to a gene. The CDR3 here is CASSASTGGFHEQYF. For the CDR3, the DNA is TGTGCCAGCAGCGCCTCTACAGGGGGCTTCCACGAGCAGTACTTC. The complete variable domain, with remaining parts taken from reference TRBV9 and TRBJ2-7, reads DSGVTQTPKHLITATGQRVTLRCSPRSGDLSVYWYQQSLDQGLQFLIQYYNGEERAKGNILERFSAQQFPDLHSELNLSSLELGDSALYFCASSASTGGFHEQYFGPGTRLTVT.

Many counts were recorded for this clonotype. V usage is TRBV9 and J usage is TRBJ2-7; 10 positions agree with TRBD1. J lost 4 bases, V lost 0 bases, and 4 bases had no gene match. From germline, CDR1 is SGDLS and CDR2 YYNGEE. The CDR3 is 15 residues long. The CDR3 is CASSVGGTGEYEQYF. CDR3 nucleotides: TGTGCCAGCAGCGTAGGAGGGACAGGGGAGTACGAGCAGTACTTC.

There are many counts of this clonotype. The chain combines TRBV9 with TRBJ1-3, with 7 nucleotides matching TRBD1. CDR1 is SGDLS, CDR2 YYNGEE, per germline. The CDR3 length is 15 residues. J was trimmed by 0 bases and V by 6 bases; bases with no gene match: 6. The CDR3 spells CASTDRLSSGNTIYF. The DNA of the CDR3 is TGTGCCAGCACGGACAGGTTAAGCTCTGGAAACACCATATATTTT.

This clonotype was seen many times. The CDR3 DNA sequence: TGTGCCAGCAGCACTTACACCGGGGAGCTGTTTTTT. It is translated as CASSTYTGELFF. The chain recombines TRBV9 with TRBJ2-2; D ambiguous. With 4 bases removed from V and 3 bases from J, the gap between germline ends came to 4 bases. CDR1 and CDR2 (germline): SGDLS, YYNGEE. The CDR3 contains 12 residues.

This clonotype was seen many times. The chain links TRBV9 to TRBJ2-1; a possible D gene is TRBD1 (5 bases). This CDR3 spans 14 amino acids. V lost 2 bases to trimming and J lost 6 bases, with 12 bases between them. The germline V gene has CDR1 SGDLS and CDR2 YYNGEE. The DNA for the CDR3 is TGTGCCAGCAGCGTTGTAGGGGCTACCAATGAGCAGTTCTTC. This encodes CASSVVGATNEQFF.